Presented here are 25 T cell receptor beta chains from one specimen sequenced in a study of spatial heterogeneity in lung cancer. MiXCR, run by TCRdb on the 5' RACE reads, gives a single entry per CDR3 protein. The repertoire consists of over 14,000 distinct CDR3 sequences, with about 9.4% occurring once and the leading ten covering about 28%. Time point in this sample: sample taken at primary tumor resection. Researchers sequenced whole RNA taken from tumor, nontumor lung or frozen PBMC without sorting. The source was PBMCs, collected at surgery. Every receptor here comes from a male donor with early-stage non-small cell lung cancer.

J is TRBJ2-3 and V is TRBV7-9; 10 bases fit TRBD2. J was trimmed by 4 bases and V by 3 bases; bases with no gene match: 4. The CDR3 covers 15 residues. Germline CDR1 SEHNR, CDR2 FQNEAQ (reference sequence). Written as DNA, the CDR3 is TGTGCCAGCAGCTTTATAGCGGGAGGAGCAGATACGCAGTATTTT. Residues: CASSFIAGGADTQYF.

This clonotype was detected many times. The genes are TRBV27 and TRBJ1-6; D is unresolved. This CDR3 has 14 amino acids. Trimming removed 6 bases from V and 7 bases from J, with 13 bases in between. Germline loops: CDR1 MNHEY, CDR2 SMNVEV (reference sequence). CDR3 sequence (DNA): TGTGCCAGCAGCTTGTTGCCCGGGAATTCACCCCTCCACTTT. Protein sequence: CASSLLPGNSPLHF.

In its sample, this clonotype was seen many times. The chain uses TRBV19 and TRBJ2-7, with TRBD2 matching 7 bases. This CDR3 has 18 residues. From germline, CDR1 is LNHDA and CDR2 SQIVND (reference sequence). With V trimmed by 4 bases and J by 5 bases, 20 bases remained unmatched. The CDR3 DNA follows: TGTGCCAGTAGTACCGTAGGAAGACTAGCCCACCTTCCCGACGAGCAGTACTTC. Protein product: CASSTVGRLAHLPDEQYF.

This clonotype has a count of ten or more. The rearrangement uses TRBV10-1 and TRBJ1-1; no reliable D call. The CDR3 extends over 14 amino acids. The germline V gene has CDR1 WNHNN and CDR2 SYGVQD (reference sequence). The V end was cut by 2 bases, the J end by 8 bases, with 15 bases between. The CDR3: CASSEEGRPVEAFF. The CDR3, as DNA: TGCGCCAGCAGTGAGGAAGGCAGACCAGTGGAAGCTTTCTTT.

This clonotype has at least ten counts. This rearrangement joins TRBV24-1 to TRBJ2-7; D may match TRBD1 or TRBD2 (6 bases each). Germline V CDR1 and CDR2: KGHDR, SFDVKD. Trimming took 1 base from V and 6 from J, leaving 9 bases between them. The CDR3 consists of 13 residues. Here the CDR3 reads CATSDLGGLEQYF. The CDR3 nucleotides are TGTGCCACCAGTGATTTAGGGGGGCTCGAGCAGTACTTC.

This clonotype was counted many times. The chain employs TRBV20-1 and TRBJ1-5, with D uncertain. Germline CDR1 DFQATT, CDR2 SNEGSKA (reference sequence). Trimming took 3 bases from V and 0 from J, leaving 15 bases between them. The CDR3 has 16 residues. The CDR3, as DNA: TGCAGTGCTAGCGGTCCGAGACCCGATAGCAATCAGCCCCAGCATTTT. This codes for CSASGPRPDSNQPQHF.

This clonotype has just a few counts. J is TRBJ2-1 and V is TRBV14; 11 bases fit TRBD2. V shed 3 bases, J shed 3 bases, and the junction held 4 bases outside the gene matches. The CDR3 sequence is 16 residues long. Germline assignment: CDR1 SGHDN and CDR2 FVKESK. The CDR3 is CASSQASGRNYNEQFF. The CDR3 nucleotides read TGTGCCAGCAGCCAGGCTAGCGGGAGGAACTACAATGAGCAGTTCTTC.

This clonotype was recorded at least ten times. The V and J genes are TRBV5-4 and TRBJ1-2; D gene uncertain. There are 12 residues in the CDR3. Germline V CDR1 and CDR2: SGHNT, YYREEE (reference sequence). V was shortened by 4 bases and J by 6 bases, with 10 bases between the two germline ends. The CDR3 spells CASSTRPDGYTF. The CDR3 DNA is TGTGCCAGCAGCACCCGACCCGATGGCTACACCTTC.

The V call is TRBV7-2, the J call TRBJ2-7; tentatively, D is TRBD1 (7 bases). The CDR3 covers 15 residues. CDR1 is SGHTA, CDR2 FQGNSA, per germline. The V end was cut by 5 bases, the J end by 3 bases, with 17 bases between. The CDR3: CASSQGGLLNYEQYF. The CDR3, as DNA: TGTGCCAGCAGCCAGGGGGGACTCCTGAACTACGAGCAGTACTTC.

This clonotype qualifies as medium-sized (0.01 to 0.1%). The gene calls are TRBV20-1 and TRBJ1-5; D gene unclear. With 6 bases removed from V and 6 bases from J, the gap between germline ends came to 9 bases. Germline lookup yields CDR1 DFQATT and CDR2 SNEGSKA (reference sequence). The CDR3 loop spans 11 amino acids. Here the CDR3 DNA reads TGCAGTGCAGGGTCGGGTCAGCCCCAGCATTTT. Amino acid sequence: CSAGSGQPQHF.

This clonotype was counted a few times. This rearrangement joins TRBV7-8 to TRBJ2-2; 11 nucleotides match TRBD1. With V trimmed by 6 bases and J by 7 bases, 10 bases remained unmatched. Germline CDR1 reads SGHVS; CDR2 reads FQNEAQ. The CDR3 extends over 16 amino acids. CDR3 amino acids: CASRDRDRGVGGELFF. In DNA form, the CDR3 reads TGTGCCAGCAGGGACCGGGACAGGGGGGTCGGCGGGGAGCTGTTTTTT. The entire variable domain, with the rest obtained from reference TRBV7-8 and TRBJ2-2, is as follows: GAGVSQSPRYKVAKRGQDVALRCDPISGHVSLFWYQQALGQGPEFLTYFQNEAQLDKSGLPSDRFFAERPEGSVSTLKIQRTQQEDSAVYLCASRDRDRGVGGELFFGEGSRLTVL.

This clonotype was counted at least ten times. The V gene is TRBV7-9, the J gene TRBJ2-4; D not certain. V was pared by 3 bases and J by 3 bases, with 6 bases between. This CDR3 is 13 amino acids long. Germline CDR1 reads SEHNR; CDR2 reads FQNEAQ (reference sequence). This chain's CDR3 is CASSLENKNIQYF. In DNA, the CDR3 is TGTGCCAGCAGCTTGGAAAACAAAAACATTCAGTACTTC. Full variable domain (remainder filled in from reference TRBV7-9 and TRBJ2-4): DTGVSQNPRHKITKRGQNVTFRCDPISEHNRLYWYRQTLGQGPEFLTYFQNEAQLEKSRLLSDRFSAERPKGSFSTLEIQRTEQGDSAMYLCASSLENKNIQYFGAGTRLSVL.

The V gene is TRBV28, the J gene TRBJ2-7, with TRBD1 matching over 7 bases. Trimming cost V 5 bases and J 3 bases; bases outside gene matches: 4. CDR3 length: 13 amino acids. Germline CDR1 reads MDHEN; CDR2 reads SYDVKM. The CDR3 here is CASSLGQFYEQYF. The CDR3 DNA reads TGTGCCAGCAGTCTGGGACAGTTCTACGAGCAGTACTTC. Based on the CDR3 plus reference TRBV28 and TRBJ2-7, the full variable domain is DVKVTQSSRYLVKRTGEKVFLECVQDMDHENMFWYRQDPGLGLRLIYFSYDVKMKEKGDIPEGYSVSREKKERFSLILESASTNQTSMYLCASSLGQFYEQYFGPGTRLTVT.

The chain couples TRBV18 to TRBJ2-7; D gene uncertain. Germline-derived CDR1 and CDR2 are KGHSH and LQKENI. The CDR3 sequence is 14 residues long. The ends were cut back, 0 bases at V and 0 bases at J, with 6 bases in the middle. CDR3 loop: CASSPPLGSYEQYF. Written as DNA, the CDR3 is TGTGCCAGCTCACCACCGCTAGGCTCCTACGAGCAGTACTTC.

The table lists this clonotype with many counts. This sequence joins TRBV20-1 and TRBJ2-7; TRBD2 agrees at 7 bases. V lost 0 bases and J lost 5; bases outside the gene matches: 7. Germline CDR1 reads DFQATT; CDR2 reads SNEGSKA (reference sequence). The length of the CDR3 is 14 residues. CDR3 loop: CSARDGASGDEQYF. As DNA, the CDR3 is TGCAGTGCTAGAGATGGGGCTAGCGGCGACGAGCAGTACTTC.

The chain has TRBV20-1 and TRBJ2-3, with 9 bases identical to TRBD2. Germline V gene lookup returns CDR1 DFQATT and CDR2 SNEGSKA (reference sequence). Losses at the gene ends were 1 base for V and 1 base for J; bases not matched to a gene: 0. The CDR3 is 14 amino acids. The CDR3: CSARGTSGTDTQYF. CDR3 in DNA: TGCAGTGCTAGAGGGACTAGCGGCACAGATACGCAGTATTTT.

The CDR3 region is CASSLGQGGGTNEKLFF. The CDR3 nucleotides read TGTGCCAGCAGCTTAGGACAGGGAGGAGGCACTAATGAAAAACTGTTTTTT. The V gene is TRBV7-9, the J gene TRBJ1-4, with 7 positions matching TRBD1. The CDR3 has 17 residues. V lost 1 base and J lost 2; bases outside the gene matches: 7. Germline values: CDR1 SEHNR, CDR2 FQNEAQ (reference sequence).

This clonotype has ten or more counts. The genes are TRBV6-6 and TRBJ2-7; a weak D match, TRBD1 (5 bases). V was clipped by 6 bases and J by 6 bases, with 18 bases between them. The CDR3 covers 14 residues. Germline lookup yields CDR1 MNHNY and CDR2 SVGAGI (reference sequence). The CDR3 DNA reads TGTGCCAGCAGGCAACCAGGGCTTTCGCGCGAGCAGTACTTC. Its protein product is CASRQPGLSREQYF.

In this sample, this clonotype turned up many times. DNA for the CDR3: TGCGCCAGCCAGAGGGGAGGGACAGATACGCAGTATTTT. This sequence encodes CASQRGGTDTQYF. This chain links TRBV5-1 with TRBJ2-3; 7 bases fit TRBD2. Germline CDR1 and CDR2: SGHRS and YFSETQ. There are 13 residues in the CDR3. Trimming cost V 7 bases and J 3 bases; bases outside gene matches: 5.

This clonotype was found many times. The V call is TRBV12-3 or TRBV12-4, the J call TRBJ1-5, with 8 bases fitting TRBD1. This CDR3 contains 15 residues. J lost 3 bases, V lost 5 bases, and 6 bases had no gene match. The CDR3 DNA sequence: TGTGCCAGCAGTCCCACAGGGGGTTACAATCAGCCCCAGCATTTT. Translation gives CASSPTGGYNQPQHF.

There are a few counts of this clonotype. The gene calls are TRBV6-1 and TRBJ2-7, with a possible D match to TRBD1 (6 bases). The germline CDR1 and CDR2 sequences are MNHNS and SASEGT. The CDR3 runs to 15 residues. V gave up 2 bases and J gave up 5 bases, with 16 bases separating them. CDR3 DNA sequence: TGTGCCAGCAGTGAACCAGGGGCCAGGGCCCACGAGCAGTACTTC. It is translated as CASSEPGARAHEQYF.

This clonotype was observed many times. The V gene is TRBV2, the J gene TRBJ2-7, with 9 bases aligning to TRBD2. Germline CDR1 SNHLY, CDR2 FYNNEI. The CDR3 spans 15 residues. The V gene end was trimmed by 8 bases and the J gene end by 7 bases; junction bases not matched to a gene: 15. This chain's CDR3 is CASGGGGAGGYEQYF. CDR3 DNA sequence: TGTGCCAGCGGCGGTGGGGGTGCGGGAGGGTATGAGCAGTACTTC.

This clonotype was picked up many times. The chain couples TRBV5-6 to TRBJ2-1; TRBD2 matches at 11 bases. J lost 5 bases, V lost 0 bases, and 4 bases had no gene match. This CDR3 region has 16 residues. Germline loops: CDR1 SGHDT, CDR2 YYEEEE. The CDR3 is CASSLEGLAVDNEQFF. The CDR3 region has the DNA TGTGCCAGCAGCTTGGAGGGACTAGCGGTCGACAATGAGCAGTTCTTC.

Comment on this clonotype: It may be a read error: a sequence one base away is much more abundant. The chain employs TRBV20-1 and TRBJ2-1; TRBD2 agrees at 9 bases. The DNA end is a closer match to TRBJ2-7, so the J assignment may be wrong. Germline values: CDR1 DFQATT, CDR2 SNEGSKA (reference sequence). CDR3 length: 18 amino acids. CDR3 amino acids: CSVRSGRREHGSYNEQYF. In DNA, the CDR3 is TGCAGTGTCCGTAGCGGGAGAAGAGAGCACGGCTCCTACAATGAGCAGTACTTC.

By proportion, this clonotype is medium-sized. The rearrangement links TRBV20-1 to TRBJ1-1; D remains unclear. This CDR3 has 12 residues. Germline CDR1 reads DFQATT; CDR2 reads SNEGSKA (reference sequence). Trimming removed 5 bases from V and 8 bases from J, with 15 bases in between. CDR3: CSAAPGAREAFF. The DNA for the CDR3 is TGCAGTGCTGCCCCGGGAGCCAGGGAAGCTTTCTTT.